These T cell receptor beta chains were read from a single sample in a study of T cells in Graves' hyperthyroidism and ophthalmopathy. TCRdb passed the multiplex PCR reads through MiXCR, listing each CDR3 protein once. The table lists approximately 300,000 distinct CDR3 sequences, approximately 17% of them singletons, with approximately 57% in the top ten. The material sequenced was blood. The receptors were gathered from an older woman with Graves' ophthalmopathy. The CDR3 runs from the conserved cysteine through the conserved F or W. The order of the fields is CDR3 protein, CDR3 DNA, J gene, CDR3 length, D gene, clone size, V gene. The D gene is left open where the match is weak. Clone size is not always given. Where it is, it says once, few, many or a class for expanded clones.

CDR3: CASSHHEFRTGTYEQYF; DNA: TGTGCCAGCAGCCACCACGAGTTCCGGACAGGGACCTACGAGCAGTACTTC; J: TRBJ2-7; length: 17; D: TRBD1; size: -; V: TRBV3-1
CDR3: CSARDGVWWRTSNYEQYF; DNA: TGCAGTGCTAGAGATGGGGTCTGGTGGCGGACTAGTAACTACGAGCAGTACTTC; J: TRBJ2-7; length: 18; D: TRBD2; size: -; V: TRBV20-1
CDR3: CASSFQGGTSGLSYEQCF; DNA: TGTGCCAGCAGCTTCCAAGGCGGGACTAGCGGACTCTCCTACGAGCAGTGCTTC; J: TRBJ2-7; length: 18; D: TRBD2; size: -; V: TRBV7-9
CDR3: CASSQDLGRENQPQHF; DNA: TGCGCCAGCAGCCAAGATCTTGGGAGGGAGAATCAGCCCCAGCATTTT; J: TRBJ1-5; length: 16; D: -; size: once; V: TRBV4-3
CDR3: CAISQGYEQYF; DNA: TGTGCCATCAGTCAGGGCTACGAGCAGTACTTC; J: TRBJ2-7; length: 11; D: -; size: few; V: TRBV10-3
CDR3: CASSFADNQPQHF; DNA: TGTGCCAGCAGTTTTGCTGATAATCAGCCCCAGCATTTT; J: TRBJ1-5; length: 13; D: -; size: many; V: TRBV28
CDR3: CASSRPGQGDGYGYTF; DNA: TGTGCCAGCAGCCGCCCGGGACAGGGGGATGGGTATGGCTACACCTTC; J: TRBJ1-2; length: 16; D: TRBD1; size: -; V: TRBV12-3/TRBV12-4
CDR3: CASSPDMPRNYGYTF; DNA: TGTGCCAGCAGTCCCGACATGCCGCGGAACTATGGCTACACCTTC; J: TRBJ1-2; length: 15; D: -; size: many; V: TRBV28
CDR3: CAISEGGSQETQYF; DNA: TGTGCCATCAGTGAAGGGGGCTCTCAAGAGACCCAGTACTTC; J: TRBJ2-5; length: 14; D: TRBD1; size: many; V: TRBV10-3
CDR3: CASSGPYNEQFF; DNA: TGTGCCAGCAGTGGGCCGTACAATGAGCAGTTCTTC; J: TRBJ2-1; length: 12; D: -; size: many; V: TRBV12-3/TRBV12-4
CDR3: CASSFQQLNTQYF; DNA: TGTGCCAGCAGCTTTCAGCAGTTAAATACGCAGTATTTT; J: TRBJ2-3; length: 13; D: -; size: many; V: TRBV7-2
CDR3: CASYTGQGYQETQYF; DNA: TGTGCCAGCTATACAGGACAGGGGTACCAAGAGACCCAGTACTTC; J: TRBJ2-5; length: 15; D: TRBD1; size: few; V: TRBV5-5
CDR3: CASSPDRGNEQYF; DNA: TGTGCCAGCAGCCCTGACAGGGGGAACGAGCAGTACTTC; J: TRBJ2-7; length: 13; D: TRBD1; size: many; V: TRBV7-2
CDR3: CASSLGRKPYNEKLFF; DNA: TGTGCCAGCAGCCTCGGACGAAAACCGTATAATGAAAAACTGTTTTTT; J: TRBJ1-4; length: 16; D: -; size: -; V: TRBV7-9
CDR3: CAISEVEGYGYTF; DNA: TGTGCCATCAGTGAGGTCGAGGGGTATGGCTACACCTTC; J: TRBJ1-2; length: 13; D: -; size: many; V: TRBV10-3
CDR3: CASSNLAGGPSETQYF; DNA: TGTGCCAGCAGTAACCTAGCGGGAGGGCCATCGGAGACCCAGTACTTC; J: TRBJ2-5; length: 16; D: TRBD2; size: many; V: TRBV28
CDR3: CASSQGELRREQYF; DNA: TGTGCCAGCAGCCAGGGGGAGCTGCGGAGGGAGCAGTACTTC; J: TRBJ2-7; length: 14; D: TRBD1; size: -; V: TRBV9
CDR3: CASSAQPNEKLFF; DNA: TGTGCCAGCAGTGCTCAGCCTAATGAAAAACTGTTTTTT; J: TRBJ1-4; length: 13; D: -; size: few; V: TRBV6-4
CDR3: CASSQEGTEKLFF; DNA: TGCGCCAGCAGCCAAGAAGGCACTGAAAAACTGTTTTTT; J: TRBJ1-4; length: 13; D: -; size: many; V: TRBV4-1
CDR3: CASSLSVRGLLGNTIYF; DNA: TGTGCCAGCAGTTTAAGCGTCAGGGGGCTATTAGGAAACACCATATATTTT; J: TRBJ1-3; length: 17; D: TRBD1; size: many; V: TRBV12-3/TRBV12-4
CDR3: CASSWQGPNTEAFF; DNA: TGTGCCAGCTCATGGCAGGGCCCTAACACTGAAGCTTTCTTT; J: TRBJ1-1; length: 14; D: -; size: many; V: TRBV18
CDR3: CAIATGGSGNTIYF; DNA: TGTGCCATTGCTACAGGGGGTAGCGGAAACACCATATATTTT; J: TRBJ1-3; length: 14; D: TRBD1; size: -; V: TRBV6-1
CDR3: CASSFASGSATQYF; DNA: TGTGCCAGCAGTTTCGCTAGCGGGAGTGCTACGCAGTATTTT; J: TRBJ2-3; length: 14; D: TRBD2; size: -; V: TRBV27
CDR3: CSVREVDNYGYTF; DNA: TGCAGCGTTCGTGAAGTGGATAACTATGGCTACACCTTC; J: TRBJ1-2; length: 13; D: -; size: -; V: TRBV29-1
CDR3: CASRTGQGRYEQYF; DNA: TGTGCCAGCAGAACGGGACAGGGGCGTTACGAGCAGTACTTC; J: TRBJ2-7; length: 14; D: TRBD1; size: few; V: TRBV13
CDR3: CASSQAIGGEAFF; DNA: TGTGCCAGCAGCCAAGCGATAGGAGGAGAAGCTTTCTTT; J: TRBJ1-1; length: 13; D: -; size: many; V: TRBV3-1